What follows is one TCR beta chain and its context. This clonotype was counted at least ten times. The antigen it binds to is not known. No much larger clonotype is one base removed from it; base qualities were not supplied. The study was a case-control design nested within a healthcare worker cohort in London, UK, with weekly nasopharyngeal swab PCR tests and blood sampling. Between 23 and 31 March 2020, the week of the UK lockdown, healthcare workers were enrolled and then followed up weekly for as long as 16 weeks. These data come from a study of early T cells in non-severe SARS-CoV-2 infection (dated by TCRdb to the early 2020s). At the level of the whole study: TCR sequencing used bulk RNA from unsorted whole blood, so alpha and beta chains could not be paired. Summary of the overall study and its limitations: VDJdb matching was skewed toward anti-spike CD8 responses and likely underestimated virus-specific expansions by missing private and CD4 specificities.

The protocol used for the library was 5' RACE. These reads were obtained on a NextSeq 500. Unique molecular identifiers were attached to individual cDNA molecules in the TCR library protocol so that sequencing error and PCR bias could be corrected. Both TCR alpha and beta chains were sequenced, and tight co-correlation was observed between alpha and beta sequence abundances in each sample. The study's own analysis went as follows. Decombinator V4 was used to annotate TCR sequences for V gene, J gene and CDR3. TCRs were defined as expanded if a significant change between any two time points was detected under a Poisson model with p below 0.0001. TCR abundances were normalised to the total number of TCRs sequenced per sample and expressed as counts per million. MAIT TCRs were defined by TRAV1-2 paired with TRAJ12, TRAJ20 or TRAJ33, and iNKT TCRs by TRAV10 paired with TRAJ18. VDJdb, accessed 1 November 2021, was searched for CMV, EBV and SARS-CoV-2 annotated TCRs, excluding TCRs annotated for multiple antigens. Starting from the raw public reads, TCRdb applied fastp trimming at Q25, assembled clones with MiXCR and retained in-frame beta chains. Each entry merges the rows of one CDR3 protein and shows their most common DNA and genes. TCRdb assigned the V and J calls; the authors' analysis was not used. For this sample the table gives about 37,000 distinct CDR3 sequences, of which approximately 5.9% were detected only once. Of the sample, about 5.7% falls within the top ten clones.

From cysteine to phenylalanine, the CDR3 is 14 amino acids long. The entry retains the CDR3 DNA only, 42 bases that are in frame from base 1. Ends trimmed: V by 3 bases, J by 6 bases; bases unmatched to a gene: 1. For CDR1 and CDR2, the germline V gene lists SQVTM and ANQGSEA. Here the sequenced sample was whole blood, taken at baseline. The clonotype originates from an adult who was a healthcare worker with PCR-confirmed SARS-CoV-2 infection or an uninfected control (not recorded which). The chain couples TRBV29-1 to TRBJ2-1, with TRBD2 matching 14 junction bases. The DNA sequence follows: TGCAGCGTTGACGGGACTAGCGGGAGCAATGAGCAGTTCTTC. Translated, this is CSVDGTSGSNEQFF.